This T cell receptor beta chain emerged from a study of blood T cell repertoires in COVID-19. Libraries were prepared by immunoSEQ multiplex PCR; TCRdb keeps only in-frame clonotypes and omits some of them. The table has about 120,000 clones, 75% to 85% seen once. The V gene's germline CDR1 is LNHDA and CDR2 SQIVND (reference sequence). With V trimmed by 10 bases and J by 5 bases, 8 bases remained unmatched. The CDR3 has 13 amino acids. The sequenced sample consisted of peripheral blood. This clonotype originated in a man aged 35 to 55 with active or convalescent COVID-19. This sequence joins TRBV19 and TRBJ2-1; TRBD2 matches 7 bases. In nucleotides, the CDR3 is TGTGCCACCAAAGGGGACTATGACAATGAGCAGTTCTTC. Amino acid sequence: CATKGDYDNEQFF.